This T cell receptor (beta chain) was recovered during a study of blood T cell repertoires in COVID-19. As for the study in general: Some COVID-19 samples were acute and others convalescent; all came from the United States, Italy and Spain. From T cells, B-cell-depleted T cells, or PBMCs came the material, which was cDNA or gDNA.

How the authors handled the data: Counts of nucleated cells, estimated from reference gene primer amplification, were obtained. The repertoire was sequenced with immunoSEQ multiplex PCR; TCRdb's copy has only in-frame clones and lacks some. The V and J calls and clone size were taken over from that table, and D and trimming were inferred from the DNA. This sample has 95,000 to 120,000 clones, with 88% found just once. The CDR3 consists of 16 residues. CDR1 and CDR2 (germline): SQVTM, ANQGSEA. The V and J ends lost 3 bases and 0 bases respectively, with 18 bases between them. The sequence was collected from a human donor in a cohort sampled during active COVID-19. The chain is built from TRBV29-1 and TRBJ2-7; D perhaps matches TRBD2 (5 bases). Sample: peripheral blood. The CDR3 bases are TGCAGCGTTGAGGTCCCGGGAAAGTCACCCTCCTACGAGCAGTACTTC. It yields the protein CSVEVPGKSPSYEQYF.